The entry that follows covers one T cell receptor (beta chain) sequence. The antigen is not known. TCRdb called the 5' RACE reads again in MiXCR, with one record for every CDR3 protein. The sample holds 550,000 to 600,000 distinct CDR3 sequences, 15% to 20% seen once. The data were obtained in a study of T-cell memory formation after mild COVID-19. As for the study in general: Largely donor-specific sequence clusters came from a couple of donors. Study observations and caveats: CD4+ bias marked clones expanding day 15 to 37, unlike balanced contracting clones. Contracting CD4+ clones were located mainly in CM and EM, and CD8+ clones in EMRA.

This CDR3 spans 14 amino acids. Trimming stripped 7 bases from V and 1 base from J, with 14 bases between. CDR1 and CDR2 (germline): DFQATT, SNEGSKA (reference sequence). This sequence joins TRBV20-1 and TRBJ1-5; maybe TRBD1 (5 bases). Sequenced material: PBMCs or a T cell subset sorted from them (not recorded which). This TCR was recovered from an adult woman who had mild COVID-19 (a few samples of this study predate the infection). Cell type and time point are not known. Here the CDR3 reads CSGSPRGSNQPQHF. CDR3 nucleotide sequence: TGCAGTGGTTCACCGCGGGGGAGCAATCAGCCCCAGCATTTT.